This T cell receptor (beta chain) was recorded in a study of patients with pleural tuberculosis. Using its own MiXCR run on the reads, TCRdb lists one record per CDR3 protein. This sample has some 48,000 distinct CDR3 sequences, with about 7.3% found just once. This CDR3 comprises 14 residues. CDR1 and CDR2 from the germline V gene are SGHAT and FQNNGV. The V end was cut by 3 bases, the J end by 2 bases, with 8 bases between. The table lists this clonotype with many counts. The sequence derives from a human donor with pleural tuberculosis. This chain uses TRBV11-2 with TRBJ1-3, with D possibly matching TRBD1 (6 bases). The CDR3 DNA follows: TGTGCCAGCAGCTTCGGGGGGCCTGGAAACACCATATATTTT. It yields the protein CASSFGGPGNTIYF.